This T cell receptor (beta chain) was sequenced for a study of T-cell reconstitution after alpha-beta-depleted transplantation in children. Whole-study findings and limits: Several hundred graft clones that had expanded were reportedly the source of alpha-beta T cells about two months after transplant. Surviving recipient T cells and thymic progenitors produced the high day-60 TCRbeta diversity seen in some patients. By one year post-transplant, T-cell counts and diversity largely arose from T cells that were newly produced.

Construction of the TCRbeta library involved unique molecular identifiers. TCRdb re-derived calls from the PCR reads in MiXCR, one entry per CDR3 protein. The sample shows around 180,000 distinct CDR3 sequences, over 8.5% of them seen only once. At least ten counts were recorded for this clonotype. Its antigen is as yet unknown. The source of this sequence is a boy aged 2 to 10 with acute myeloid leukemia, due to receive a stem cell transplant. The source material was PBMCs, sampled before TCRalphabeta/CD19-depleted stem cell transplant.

The CDR3 DNA follows: TGCAGCGTTGAAATATCCGGGACCGAAGATACGCAGTATTTT. Protein: CSVEISGTEDTQYF. The chain couples TRBV29-1 to TRBJ2-3, with D perhaps being TRBD1 or TRBD2 (5 bases each). This CDR3 region has 14 residues. CDR1 is SQVTM, CDR2 ANQGSEA, per germline. The ends were cut back, 2 bases at V and 5 bases at J, with 14 bases in the middle.